In its sample, the clone carrying this T cell receptor (beta chain) was seen many times. Its specificity is unknown. A sample-barcoded 5' primer and a J-beta primer mix were used in a second PCR of roughly 6 to 11 cycles. Each cDNA molecule was tagged by a template-switch adaptor with 12 random nucleotides. Each CDR3 protein is one row after TCRdb ran MiXCR on the 5' RACE reads. This table holds hundreds of thousands of distinct CDR3 sequences, 29% found once. This sample was taken from a study of blood T cells in healthy people across ages. Findings and limits, study-wide: A conclusive naive versus antigen-experienced comparison was prevented by the unsorted PBMCs. Greater diversity and more naive CD4+ cells were seen in long-lived donors than in aged donors.

V gave up 6 bases and J gave up 3 bases, with 17 bases separating them. The CDR3 loop spans 15 amino acids. Germline V gene data show CDR1 as MDHEN and CDR2 as SYDVKM. Donor samples were obtained from healthy Caucasian individuals from Russia, aged 6 to 90. Sequencing was performed on blood. The clonotype was recovered from a woman of 80 years or more in good health. The chain couples TRBV28 to TRBJ1-2, with a tentative D call TRBD1 (5 bases). The CDR3 sequence is CASRPLGGGDYGYTF. The CDR3 DNA reads as TGTGCCAGCAGACCACTCGGGGGGGGAGACTATGGCTACACCTTC.